These 28 T cell receptor beta chains came from one sample sequenced in a study of cytomegalovirus exposure and HLA in healthy donors. Clones were sequenced by immunoSEQ multiplex PCR, and TCRdb holds only the in-frame ones, with some missing. The profile shows around 220,000 clones, about 91% of them singletons. Sequencing used PBMCs. Every receptor here comes from a woman aged 18-29 years in good health and CMV-seronegative.

This clone was recorded a few times. CDR3 protein: CASSWDSAAYGYTF. The CDR3 bases are TGTGCCAGCAGCTGGGACAGCGCGGCCTATGGCTACACCTTC. The rearrangement links TRBV7-9 to TRBJ1-2, with 7 bases lining up with TRBD1. Germline V gene lookup returns CDR1 SEHNR and CDR2 FQNEAQ (reference sequence). The CDR3 contains 14 residues. Unmatched junction bases numbered 6, after V lost 4 bases and J lost 4 bases.

This clone has a single count. The J gene is TRBJ2-7, the V gene TRBV2; weak D call: TRBD2 (6 bases). V shed 1 base and J shed 0 bases, with 13 bases lying between them. The germline CDR1 and CDR2 sequences are SNHLY and FYNNEI. This CDR3 region has 16 residues. The CDR3 spells CASSEVRGLSSYEQYF. CDR3 bases: TGTGCCAGCAGTGAAGTTCGGGGGTTAAGCTCCTACGAGCAGTACTTC.

This clone was picked up one time. V and J are TRBV4-1 and TRBJ2-7; D gene uncertain. This CDR3 spans 14 amino acids. The germline CDR1 and CDR2 sequences are MGHRA and YSYEKL. Trimming took off 5 bases at V and 0 bases at J, with 11 bases between the two ends. The CDR3 DNA is TGCGCCAGCAGCATTAAACAGCACTCCTACGAGCAGTACTTC. This codes for CASSIKQHSYEQYF.

The chain recombines TRBV9 with TRBJ2-1, with 7 bases aligning to TRBD2. With V trimmed by 4 bases and J by 0 bases, 7 bases remained unmatched. The CDR3 length is 16 residues. Germline CDR1 is SGDLS and CDR2 is YYNGEE. CDR3 DNA: TGTGCCAGCAGCCCCTCCGGCGGGAGCTCCTACAATGAGCAGTTCTTC. It translates to CASSPSGGSSYNEQFF.

The V gene is TRBV29-1, the J gene TRBJ2-3; 8 bases are shared with TRBD2. CDR3 length: 14 amino acids. J gave up 1 base and V 7 bases, and 7 bases lay outside the gene matches. The germline V gene has CDR1 SQVTM and CDR2 ANQGSEA. The CDR3 spells CSAAAGGRTDTQYF. The CDR3 nucleotides are TGCAGCGCAGCGGCGGGAGGACGCACAGATACGCAGTATTTT.

V and J are TRBV7-2 and TRBJ2-1, with TRBD1 identical over 8 bases. Germline-derived CDR1 and CDR2 are SGHTA and FQGNSA. V lost 3 bases and J lost 7; bases outside the gene matches: 5. This CDR3 is 14 amino acids long. CDR3 nucleotides: TGTGCCAGCAGCTTGCAGGGGGCGACAAATGAGCAGTTCTTC. As protein: CASSLQGATNEQFF.

Comments on this clone: The same CDR3 arises from other DNA sequences in this sample as well. Written as DNA, the CDR3 is TGTGCCAGCAGCAGGGGCAGCAATCAGCCCCAGCATTTT. Translation: CASSRGSNQPQHF. This sequence joins TRBV6-5 and TRBJ1-5; D possibly corresponds to TRBD1 (6 bases). The germline V gene has CDR1 MNHEY and CDR2 SVGAGI. The CDR3 spans 13 residues. Trimming cost V 6 bases and J 1 base, with 7 bases left between them.

The genes are TRBV5-1 and TRBJ1-5; perhaps TRBD1 as D (6 bases). The CDR3 has 14 residues. Germline V CDR1 and CDR2: SGHRS, YFSETQ. Trimming removed 4 bases from V and 0 bases from J, with 8 bases in between. The CDR3 is CASSPDSSNQPQHF. CDR3 DNA sequence: TGCGCCAGCAGCCCGGACAGTAGCAATCAGCCCCAGCATTTT.

The rearrangement links TRBV5-1 to TRBJ2-1; 15 bases align to TRBD2. CDR3 size: 17 residues. Germline CDR1 reads SGHRS; CDR2 reads YFSETQ. V shed 3 bases, J shed 1 base, and the junction held 2 bases outside the gene matches. CDR3 nucleotides: TGCGCCAGCAGCTCGGGACTAGCGGGAGGATCCTACAATGAGCAGTTCTTC. It yields the protein CASSSGLAGGSYNEQFF.

The V gene is TRBV11-1, the J gene TRBJ1-3; D gene unclear. The V end was cut by 5 bases, the J end by 0 bases, with 11 bases between. Germline V gene sequence: CDR1 SGHAT, CDR2 FQDESV (reference sequence). The CDR3 has 15 residues. CDR3 DNA: TGTGCCAGCAGCCCCGAAGGACTCTCTGGAAACACCATATATTTT. Translated, it gives CASSPEGLSGNTIYF.

V usage is TRBV5-4 and J usage is TRBJ1-2, with D tentatively TRBD1 (5 bases). The CDR3 is made up of 16 amino acids. CDR1 is SGHNT and CDR2 is YYREEE in the germline V gene (reference sequence). The germline V and J ends were trimmed by 3 bases and 4 bases, with 19 bases remaining between them. The CDR3 here is CASSSVALAGPYGYTF. The CDR3 bases are TGTGCCAGCAGCTCGGTCGCTCTTGCAGGGCCCTATGGCTACACCTTC. The variable domain in full, with the rest retrieved from reference TRBV5-4 and TRBJ1-2, is ETGVTQSPTHLIKTRGQQVTLRCSSQSGHNTVSWYQQALGQGPQFIFQYYREEENGRGNFPPRFSGLQFPNYSSELNVNALELDDSALYLCASSSVALAGPYGYTFGSGTRLTVV.

The chain couples TRBV28 to TRBJ2-7; 11 positions match TRBD2. The CDR3 loop spans 16 amino acids. Germline V gives CDR1 MDHEN, CDR2 SYDVKM. J lost 3 bases, V lost 5 bases, and 9 bases had no gene match. In DNA, the CDR3 is TGTGCCAGCAGTCTTCGACTAGCGGGATCTTACTACGAGCAGTACTTC. Its protein product is CASSLRLAGSYYEQYF.

The genes are TRBV2 and TRBJ2-1, with 7 bases matching TRBD2. Looked up from germline, CDR1 is SNHLY and CDR2 is FYNNEI. CDR3 length: 16 amino acids. V was pared by 7 bases and J by 4 bases, with 13 bases of the junction left unmatched. CDR3 amino acids: CASIAGGSIIYNEQFF. CDR3 nucleotide sequence: TGTGCCAGCATAGCGGGCGGGAGTATCATATACAATGAGCAGTTCTTC.

This chain connects TRBV30 to TRBJ1-3, with D unclear. The CDR3 runs to 12 residues. V was pared by 4 bases and J by 7 bases, with 11 bases between. Germline CDR1 is GTSNPN and CDR2 is SVGIG (reference sequence). CDR3 DNA: TGTGCCTGGACAAAGCACGTCAACACCATATATTTT. This sequence encodes CAWTKHVNTIYF.

This clone was counted between two and nine times. The chain is built from TRBV28 and TRBJ1-2; 7 bases align to TRBD1. The germline V gene has CDR1 MDHEN and CDR2 SYDVKM. Unmatched junction bases numbered 3, after V lost 7 bases and J lost 1 base. CDR3 length: 13 amino acids. For the CDR3, the DNA is TGTGCCAGCAAGTACAGGGGTAACTATGGCTACACCTTC. Translation gives CASKYRGNYGYTF.

The chain employs TRBV27 and TRBJ2-2; 9 nucleotides align to TRBD1. The germline V gene has CDR1 MNHEY and CDR2 SMNVEV (reference sequence). Trimming cost V 2 bases and J 2 bases; bases outside gene matches: 3. The CDR3 totals 16 residues. CDR3 in amino acids: CASSLRDRVNTGELFF. The CDR3 DNA sequence: TGTGCCAGCAGTTTAAGGGACAGGGTCAACACCGGGGAGCTGTTTTTT.

The chain has TRBV12-2 and TRBJ2-5; TRBD2 was called by the table and not checked on the DNA. TRBV12-2 is a documented pseudogene. The CDR3 spans 16 residues. The DNA for the CDR3 is TGTGCAAGTCGGTTTACACCTAGCAGGTACCAAGAGACCCAGTACTTC. Its translation is CASRFTPSRYQETQYF.

V usage is TRBV10-3 and J usage is TRBJ2-7, with 7 positions matching TRBD1. With V trimmed by 10 bases and J by 2 bases, 14 bases remained unmatched. The CDR3 consists of 15 residues. The V gene's germline CDR1 is ENHRY and CDR2 SYGVKD. The CDR3 region has the DNA TGTGCCACCGATACAGGGGACCTGAATCCCTACGAGCAGTACTTC. Translated: CATDTGDLNPYEQYF.

V and J are TRBV27 and TRBJ2-2; 9 bases map to TRBD1. CDR1 and CDR2 from the germline V gene are MNHEY and SMNVEV (reference sequence). The V gene end was trimmed by 4 bases and the J gene end by 6 bases; junction bases not matched to a gene: 12. The CDR3 runs to 17 residues. Here the CDR3 reads CASSSYLTTGGPGELFF. The CDR3, as DNA: TGTGCCAGCAGTTCATATTTGACCACAGGGGGCCCCGGGGAGCTGTTTTTT.

The gene calls are TRBV19 and TRBJ2-3; D is undetermined. This CDR3 spans 11 amino acids. Per germline, CDR1 LNHDA and CDR2 SQIVND (reference sequence). V was trimmed by 8 bases and J by 6 bases, leaving 9 bases between them. In DNA, the CDR3 is TGTGCCAGTTCTAATTACGATACGCAGTATTTT. This encodes CASSNYDTQYF. Full variable domain (missing parts from reference TRBV19 and TRBJ2-3): DGGITQSPKYLFRKEGQNVTLSCEQNLNHDAMYWYRQDPGQGLRLIYYSQIVNDFQKGDIAEGYSVSREKKESFPLTVTSAQKNPTAFYLCASSNYDTQYFGPGTRLTVL.

This sequence joins TRBV29-1 and TRBJ2-3; TRBD1 agrees at 9 bases. This CDR3 is built from 15 residues. CDR1 is SQVTM and CDR2 is ANQGSEA in the germline V gene. V trimming: 0 bases; J trimming: 3 bases; junction bases outside the gene matches: 4. In DNA form, the CDR3 reads TGCAGCGTTGAAGAAGACAGGGGGAATACAGATACGCAGTATTTT. Protein product: CSVEEDRGNTDTQYF.

This chain links TRBV4-2 with TRBJ2-1, with D possibly matching TRBD2 (5 bases). Trimming left V 4 bases short and J 6 bases short, with 19 bases between. The CDR3 spans 16 residues. Germline V gene data show CDR1 as LGHNA and CDR2 as YNFKEQ. CDR3 sequence: CASSPLSRDEGNEQFF. The DNA for the CDR3 is TGTGCCAGCAGCCCATTAAGTAGGGATGAGGGCAATGAGCAGTTCTTC.

In regard to this clone: The identical CDR3 is also encoded by other nucleotide sequences in the sample. This chain uses TRBV18 with TRBJ2-7; tentatively, D is TRBD2 (5 bases). The germline gives CDR1 KGHSH, CDR2 LQKENI. V dropped 0 bases and J dropped 7 bases, with 10 bases sitting between them. This CDR3 region has 13 residues. The CDR3 DNA is TGTGCCAGCTCACCACCGGCTAGCTATGAGCAGTACTTC. It yields the protein CASSPPASYEQYF.

V gene TRBV28 combines with J gene TRBJ2-7; 8 bases align to TRBD2. CDR1 and CDR2 (germline): MDHEN, SYDVKM. The CDR3 is made up of 14 amino acids. The ends lost 3 bases at V and 4 bases at J; junction bases unmatched: 5. As DNA, the CDR3 is TGTGCCAGCAGTTTCCCCCGGGGGGGGTACGAGCAGTACTTC. Protein: CASSFPRGGYEQYF.

Worth noting for this clone: A read error may account for a junction end that differs from germline. V usage is TRBV7-3 and J usage is TRBJ1-1; TRBD1 might be the D (6 bases). The CDR3 has 12 amino acids. Germline CDR1 reads SGHTA; CDR2 reads FQGTGA. CDR3 residues: CASSSPGQTLIF. The CDR3 nucleotides read TGTGCCAGCAGCTCTCCGGGACAAACCCTGATCTTT.

The J gene is TRBJ1-2, the V gene TRBV27, with 9 bases lining up with TRBD1. V lost 8 bases, J lost 6 bases, and 13 bases stayed unmatched. Looked up from germline, CDR1 is MNHEY and CDR2 is SMNVEV (reference sequence). There are 15 residues in the CDR3. CDR3 nucleotide sequence: TGTGCCAGCTCCCTTCCCGGGACAGGGCCCGATGGCTACACCTTC. It specifies CASSLPGTGPDGYTF.

This chain connects TRBV29-1 to TRBJ2-7; TRBD2 agrees at 12 bases. The CDR3 length is 13 residues. Germline V gene data show CDR1 as SQVTM and CDR2 as ANQGSEA. V shed 8 bases, J shed 2 bases, and the junction held 4 bases outside the gene matches. CDR3 region: CSFRTSGTYEQYF. The CDR3 DNA follows: TGCAGCTTCCGGACTAGCGGGACCTACGAGCAGTACTTC.

V is TRBV5-8 and J is TRBJ2-7; D might be TRBD2 (5 bases). Trimming stripped 0 bases from V and 12 bases from J, with 13 bases between. Germline CDR1 reads SGHTS; CDR2 reads YDEGEE. The CDR3 spans 12 residues. The CDR3 region is CASSLGGQRGYF. DNA of the CDR3: TGTGCCAGCAGCTTGGGAGGGCAGAGAGGGTACTTC.